The 17 T cell receptor beta chains below all came from one sample that was sequenced in a study of blood T cell repertoires in COVID-19 (dated by TCRdb to about 2020). Library prep was done by the immunoSEQ multiplex PCR assay. TCRdb carries this immuneACCESS record with in-frame sequences only. Its versions omit some clonotypes, under half of them owing to an unresolved V gene in the studies checked, with the rest unexplained. The table for this sample lists nearly 350,000 clones; roughly nine tenths of them were counted only once. More than 0.8% of the sample is in the top ten clones. Sequenced sample: PBMCs or T cells enriched from blood (not recorded which). All receptors derive from a woman aged 25 to 39 who had recovered from COVID-19.

The genes are TRBV10-3 and TRBJ2-3, with TRBD2 identical over 12 bases. V shed 7 bases, J shed 4 bases, and the junction held 6 bases outside the gene matches. CDR1 is ENHRY and CDR2 is SYGVKD in the germline V gene. The CDR3 has 15 amino acids. The CDR3 DNA is TGTGCCATCAAGGCTAGCGGGGGGGCCCCAGATACGCAGTATTTT. Translating it yields CAIKASGGAPDTQYF.

CDR3 residues: CASSLSGIYGYTF. The CDR3 DNA reads TGTGCCAGCAGTTTATCAGGAATCTATGGCTACACCTTC. The J gene is TRBJ1-2, the V gene TRBV28; D remains unclear. There are 13 residues in the CDR3. V was trimmed by 1 base and J by 4 bases, leaving 7 bases between them. Germline CDR1 MDHEN, CDR2 SYDVKM.

The chain employs TRBV29-1 and TRBJ1-5, with D unresolved. Trimming stripped 0 bases from V and 6 bases from J, with 6 bases between. The germline gives CDR1 SQVTM, CDR2 ANQGSEA. This CDR3 has 12 amino acids. The CDR3 region has the DNA TGCAGCGTTGAAGAATCGGGTCAGCCCCAGCATTTT. Amino acids: CSVEESGQPQHF.

The chain links TRBV18 to TRBJ2-1; D may be TRBD2 (6 bases). The CDR3 is 12 residues long. V lost 4 bases and J 9 bases, leaving 10 bases between the germline ends. From germline, CDR1 is KGHSH and CDR2 LQKENI. The CDR3 protein is CASSLGLGEQFF. CDR3 nucleotide sequence: TGTGCCAGCTCACTGGGACTCGGTGAGCAGTTCTTC.

The chain links TRBV5-1 to TRBJ1-6; 7 bases are a match to TRBD1. This CDR3 is 17 amino acids long. Germline V gives CDR1 SGHRS, CDR2 YFSETQ. J lost 5 bases, V lost 4 bases, and 12 bases had no gene match. CDR3 in amino acids: CASSINFPGQHNSPLHF. The CDR3 nucleotides are TGCGCCAGCAGCATCAATTTCCCGGGACAGCATAATTCACCCCTCCACTTT. Using reference TRBV5-1 and TRBJ1-6 for the parts outside the CDR3, the full variable domain is KAGVTQTPRYLIKTRGQQVTLSCSPISGHRSVSWYQQTPGQGLQFLFEYFSETQRNKGNFPGRFSGRQFSNSRSEMNVSTLELGDSALYLCASSINFPGQHNSPLHFGNGTRLTVT.

In its sample, this clone was seen a few times. The gene calls are TRBV5-1 and TRBJ2-7, with D unresolved. CDR1 is SGHRS, CDR2 YFSETQ, per germline. The CDR3 is 14 amino acids. The V gene lost 0 bases and the J gene lost 0 bases, with 7 bases spanning the gap. CDR3 DNA sequence: TGCGCCAGCAGCTTGGTCTCCCCCTCCTACGAGCAGTACTTC. Its protein is CASSLVSPSYEQYF.

Points on this clone: Additional DNA sequences in this sample encode the identical CDR3. The rearrangement uses TRBV25-1 and TRBJ1-3; maybe TRBD1 (6 bases). Between the trimmed V and J ends, which lost 3 bases and 0 bases, there was a span of 6 bases. This CDR3 contains 14 residues. Germline V gene lookup returns CDR1 MGHDK and CDR2 SYGVNS. CDR3 residues: CASSDRGSGNTIYF. The CDR3 DNA follows: TGTGCCAGCAGTGACAGGGGCTCTGGAAACACCATATATTTT.

The gene calls are TRBV5-4 and TRBJ2-4; 12 nucleotides align to TRBD2. The CDR3 extends over 17 amino acids. The trim removed 0 bases at V and 7 bases at J, leaving 8 bases unmatched. CDR1 and CDR2 (germline): SGHNT, YYREEE (reference sequence). The CDR3 nucleotides are TGTGCCAGCAGCTTGGCCGGGCTAGCGGGGGGGGTGAACATTCAGTACTTC. Protein: CASSLAGLAGGVNIQYF.

V is TRBV11-2 and J is TRBJ1-6; possibly TRBD1 for D (5 bases). V lost 1 base, J lost 0 bases, and 16 bases lay in between. Germline lookup yields CDR1 SGHAT and CDR2 FQNNGV. The CDR3 contains 19 residues. The CDR3 nucleotides are TGTGCCAGCAGCTTAGTGGGTGGCAAGGGGTACTCCTATAATTCACCCCTCCACTTT. Its translation: CASSLVGGKGYSYNSPLHF. The full variable domain, rest sourced from reference TRBV11-2 and TRBJ1-6, is EAGVAQSPRYKIIEKRQSVAFWCNPISGHATLYWYQQILGQGPKLLIQFQNNGVVDDSQLPKDRFSAERLKGVDSTLKIQPAKLEDSAVYLCASSLVGGKGYSYNSPLHFGNGTRLTVT.

V gene TRBV19 combines with J gene TRBJ1-2, with a possible D match to TRBD1 (6 bases). Germline values: CDR1 LNHDA, CDR2 SQIVND (reference sequence). The CDR3 runs 16 residues. Trimming left V 4 bases short and J 8 bases short, with 23 bases between. This CDR3 reads CASSTIPGTLFGGYTF. Here the CDR3 DNA reads TGTGCCAGTAGTACGATCCCGGGGACATTGTTCGGAGGCTACACCTTC. The full variable domain, its missing parts supplied by reference TRBV19 and TRBJ1-2, is DGGITQSPKYLFRKEGQNVTLSCEQNLNHDAMYWYRQDPGQGLRLIYYSQIVNDFQKGDIAEGYSVSREKKESFPLTVTSAQKNPTAFYLCASSTIPGTLFGGYTFGSGTRLTVV.

This clone was observed a few times. This chain links TRBV6-5 with TRBJ2-4; TRBD1 matches at 9 bases. Germline trimming cut 10 bases from V and 4 bases from J; bases unmatched to any gene: 5. This CDR3 region has 13 residues. Per the germline V gene, CDR1 is MNHEY and CDR2 is SVGAGI. The CDR3 sequence is CATLGTGKNIQYF. The CDR3 region has the DNA TGTGCCACCCTGGGGACAGGGAAAAACATTCAGTACTTC.

The rearrangement joins TRBV6-5 to TRBJ2-5, with a possible D match to TRBD1 (6 bases). There are 13 residues in the CDR3. Germline CDR1 and CDR2: MNHEY and SVGAGI. With 6 bases removed from V and 4 bases from J, the gap between germline ends came to 12 bases. The CDR3 DNA is TGTGCCAGCAGACTACAGGGCGGAGAGACCCAGTACTTC. This translates into CASRLQGGETQYF.

In DNA, the CDR3 is TGTGCCAGCAGCCAGGGGGGGGCAAATAGCAATCAGCCCCAGCATTTT. Protein sequence: CASSQGGANSNQPQHF. This chain links TRBV4-2 with TRBJ1-5; perhaps TRBD1 as D (6 bases). CDR1 is LGHNA and CDR2 is YNFKEQ in the germline V gene. V gave up 3 bases and J gave up 0 bases, with 12 bases separating them. The CDR3 has 16 residues.

Points on this clone: At one of its ends the junction is not consistent with the germline gene, which may arise from a read error. The chain uses TRBV7-8 and TRBJ1-2, with 8 bases that match TRBD1. The CDR3 has 14 amino acids. Germline V gene sequence: CDR1 SGHVS, CDR2 FQNEAQ. The CDR3: CASSTTLGTGSLQW. CDR3 DNA sequence: TGTGCCAGCAGCACTACCCTCGGGACAGGATCCTTACAATGG.

The genes are TRBV6-6 and TRBJ2-4; D uncertain. Germline lookup yields CDR1 MNHNY and CDR2 SVGAGI (reference sequence). This CDR3 contains 13 residues. V was trimmed by 7 bases and J by 0 bases, leaving 7 bases between them. The CDR3 DNA sequence: TGTGCCAGCATGTCTTTAGCCAAAAACATTCAGTACTTC. This gives the protein CASMSLAKNIQYF.

Concerning this clone: Other nucleotide sequences in the sample specify the same CDR3. The chain employs TRBV18 and TRBJ1-5; TRBD1 aligns across 7 bases. J was trimmed by 5 bases and V by 2 bases; bases with no gene match: 0. The CDR3 is 13 amino acids. Per the germline V gene, CDR1 is KGHSH and CDR2 is LQKENI. The CDR3 DNA reads as TGTGCCAGCTCACCAACAGGGGATCAGCCCCAGCATTTT. It specifies CASSPTGDQPQHF.

This rearrangement joins TRBV7-9 to TRBJ2-3; TRBD2 matches at 8 bases. Germline V gives CDR1 SEHNR, CDR2 FQNEAQ (reference sequence). CDR3 size: 17 residues. V was clipped by 1 base and J by 0 bases; unmatched bases: 6. CDR3 sequence (DNA): TGTGCCAGCAGCTTAGGCATAGCGGGGCTGAGCACAGATACGCAGTATTTT. It specifies CASSLGIAGLSTDTQYF.